This T cell receptor beta chain was found in a study of cytomegalovirus exposure and HLA in healthy donors. This CDR3 contains 12 residues. Trimming pared 5 bases from V and 0 bases from J, leaving 4 bases between. Germline lookup yields CDR1 SGHTA and CDR2 FQGNSA. PCR was performed using 60 Vbeta and 13 Jbeta primers. Only in-frame clones appear in the TCRdb table, and some are missing; sequencing was by immunoSEQ multiplex PCR. In the table there are some 170,000 clones, 60% to 80% of which are singletons. Details on this clone: This specimen includes other DNA sequences encoding the same CDR3.

This receptor was obtained from a man aged 60 to 69 in good health and CMV-seronegative. The genes are TRBV7-2 and TRBJ2-5; D is uncertain. Sequenced input: PBMCs. The CDR3 loop is CASSPYQETQYF. In DNA, the CDR3 is TGTGCCAGCAGCCCGTACCAAGAGACCCAGTACTTC.